The 12 T cell receptor beta chains below come from one sample, sequenced in a study of blood T cell repertoires in COVID-19. Generated by immunoSEQ multiplex PCR, the TCRdb table keeps only in-frame clones and is missing some. The sample holds over 200,000 clones, 75% to 85% seen once. The source material was PBMCs or T cells enriched from blood (not recorded which). These TCRs come from a man aged 35 to 55 who had recovered from COVID-19.

The genes are TRBV5-5 and TRBJ2-7; unclear D gene. Between the trimmed V and J ends, which lost 1 base and 0 bases, there was a span of 11 bases. CDR3 length: 15 residues. Germline V gene sequence: CDR1 SGHKS, CDR2 YYEKEE (reference sequence). This CDR3 reads CASSLYGGSSYEQYF. In DNA form, the CDR3 reads TGTGCCAGCAGCTTGTACGGCGGCTCCTCCTACGAGCAGTACTTC.

V and J are TRBV5-1 and TRBJ2-3; 13 nucleotides line up with TRBD2. The CDR3 covers 17 residues. Germline V gives CDR1 SGHRS, CDR2 YFSETQ. The trim removed 0 bases at V and 4 bases at J, leaving 5 bases unmatched. The CDR3 DNA follows: TGCGCCAGCAGCTTGGGACTAGCGGGGGGATTCCCAGATACGCAGTATTTT. It translates to CASSLGLAGGFPDTQYF.

V and J are TRBV10-1 and TRBJ2-5, with D possibly matching TRBD1 (6 bases). The CDR3 length is 15 residues. CDR1 is WNHNN and CDR2 is SYGVQD in the germline V gene (reference sequence). The V gene lost 5 bases and the J gene lost 4 bases, with 17 bases spanning the gap. The CDR3 loop is CASSRAGVRAETQYF. CDR3 sequence (DNA): TGCGCCAGCAGTAGAGCAGGGGTCCGGGCAGAGACCCAGTACTTC.

The rearrangement uses TRBV7-7 and TRBJ2-1, with D possibly being TRBD2 (6 bases). V dropped 3 bases and J dropped 6 bases, with 12 bases sitting between them. Germline-derived CDR1 and CDR2 are SSHAT and FNYEAQ (reference sequence). This CDR3 spans 14 amino acids. The CDR3 is CASSFSGGSNEQFF. The DNA of the CDR3 is TGTGCCAGCAGCTTTTCCGGAGGGTCCAATGAGCAGTTCTTC.

The J gene is TRBJ1-1, the V gene TRBV11-3; D might be TRBD1 (6 bases). The germline V gene has CDR1 SGHNT and CDR2 YENEEA. The ends were cut back, 5 bases at V and 5 bases at J, with 12 bases in the middle. This CDR3 is 13 amino acids long. The CDR3 region is CASSPGGATEAFF. As DNA, the CDR3 is TGTGCCAGCAGCCCGGGGGGGGCGACTGAAGCTTTCTTT.

This clone was detected only a few times. The chain has TRBV11-2 and TRBJ2-7, with a possible D match to TRBD2 (5 bases). Germline V gene lookup returns CDR1 SGHAT and CDR2 FQNNGV. Trimming stripped 3 bases from V and 4 bases from J, with 19 bases between. The CDR3 has 16 amino acids. DNA for the CDR3: TGTGCCAGCAGCTTTTATTCTAGCTCAAGTCTTTACGAGCAGTACTTC. Residues: CASSFYSSSSLYEQYF.

The chain combines TRBV7-9 with TRBJ1-2; D is possibly TRBD1 (6 bases). There are 14 residues in the CDR3. Germline V gene data show CDR1 as SEHNR and CDR2 as FQNEAQ (reference sequence). Deletions cut 4 bases from V and 6 bases from J, with 15 bases between. CDR3 in DNA: TGTGCCAGCAGCTCCCCCAACAGGGTCAATGGCTACACCTTC. Its translation is CASSSPNRVNGYTF.

The chain recombines TRBV5-4 with TRBJ1-3; 9 bases line up with TRBD1. V dropped 0 bases and J dropped 2; count of bases not matched to a gene: 0. Germline values: CDR1 SGHNT, CDR2 YYREEE (reference sequence). This CDR3 has 15 residues. In nucleotides, the CDR3 is TGTGCCAGCAGCTTGGGGACAGGGGCTGGAAACACCATATATTTT. As protein: CASSLGTGAGNTIYF.

The V call is TRBV5-1, the J call TRBJ2-1; 9 bases match TRBD2. The V gene's germline CDR1 is SGHRS and CDR2 YFSETQ. Trimming cost V 4 bases and J 1 base; bases outside gene matches: 9. The CDR3 is made up of 17 amino acids. The CDR3 protein is CASSPRTSAGSYNEQFF. Here the CDR3 DNA reads TGCGCCAGCAGCCCCAGGACTAGCGCCGGATCCTACAATGAGCAGTTCTTC.

The J gene is TRBJ1-1, the V gene TRBV4-2; no clear D. V was trimmed by 4 bases and J by 1 base, leaving 16 bases between them. Per the germline V gene, CDR1 is LGHNA and CDR2 is YNFKEQ. The CDR3 extends over 16 amino acids. CDR3 protein: CASSPAGQPGNTEAFF. The DNA of the CDR3 is TGTGCCAGCAGCCCGGCGGGCCAGCCGGGGAACACTGAAGCTTTCTTT.

V is TRBV3-1 (or the pseudogene TRBV3-2) and J is TRBJ1-1; 7 positions match TRBD1. CDR1 and CDR2 (germline): LGHDT, YNNKEL (reference sequence). V was clipped by 3 bases and J by 1 base; unmatched bases: 8. This CDR3 comprises 16 residues. DNA for the CDR3: TGTGCCAGCAGCCAGCACCTCGGGACAGCGAACACTGAAGCTTTCTTT. Encoded protein: CASSQHLGTANTEAFF.

The V and J genes are TRBV18 and TRBJ2-7; D may be TRBD2 (6 bases). V was shortened by 3 bases and J by 5 bases, with 20 bases between the two germline ends. The germline V gene encodes CDR1 KGHSH and CDR2 LQKENI. This CDR3 has 16 residues. The CDR3 loop reads CASSPPSRGGKNEQYF. The CDR3, as DNA: TGTGCCAGCTCACCCCCCTCCCGGGGAGGTAAGAACGAGCAGTACTTC.